Here is one TCR beta chain with its context. This clonotype came up a few times. Its antigen is currently not known. Base qualities were left out, and no much larger clone turns up one base away. This specimen belongs to a study of T cell repertoires in cytomegalovirus infection (dated by TCRdb to between 2017 and 2020). The study in broad terms: Because public TCR beta signatures pointed to carriage of CMV infection together with the matching HLA type, the HLA type of each donor mattered for the analysis.

TCRdb shows the sequencer as Illumina HiSeq 1500. Using fastp at Q25 and MiXCR, TCRdb reprocessed the public reads and kept productive beta chains. Every distinct CDR3 protein forms one entry, paired with its most common genes and DNA. In all, the sample holds around 740,000 distinct CDR3 sequences, and 35% of those were seen once. The ten biggest clones cover around 3% of the sample. What the study reported, not specific to this receptor: In the ex vivo response, HLA-C-restricted CMV-specific TCR beta clonotypes were dominant, and in two of eight donors the single most frequent clonotype came from this HLA-C-restricted group. In both this cohort and an independent cohort of 350 to 400 donors, the cumulative frequency of public TCR beta family members distinguished carriers of CMV infection plus the relevant HLA type.

CDR1 and CDR2 were assigned from the germline V gene as SGHTA and FQGTGA. Spanning cysteine to phenylalanine, the CDR3 consists of 13 amino acids. Only the CDR3 portion is preserved as DNA: 39 bases, with reading frame beginning at the first base. V is cut by 5 bases and J by 7 bases, and the space between the germline ends is 14 bases. The source of this sequence is a human donor in good health (CMV status not recorded). Some clones in this sample may be carry-over from other donors' samples. Sample: PBMCs. This chain joins TRBV7-3 to TRBJ2-5; the D gene assignment is ambiguous. The DNA sequence is as follows: TGTGCCAGCAGCCCATCGCCCGGGCGGACCCAGTACTTC. The resulting protein is CASSPSPGRTQYF.